This T cell receptor beta chain was identified in a study of T-cell reconstitution after alpha-beta-depleted transplantation in children. Preparation of the TCRbeta library was carried out with unique molecular identifiers. Each CDR3 protein gets one entry after TCRdb re-called the PCR reads with MiXCR. The sample lists approximately 500,000 distinct CDR3 sequences, 20% to 30% occurring once. V gave up 4 bases and J gave up 2 bases; unmatched junction bases: 4. The CDR3 contains 15 residues. Germline V gene lookup returns CDR1 MNHEY and CDR2 SMNVEV (reference sequence). The receptor was derived from a boy under two years old with Wiskott-Aldrich syndrome, due to receive a stem cell transplant. This chain links TRBV27 with TRBJ2-7, with 11 bases matching TRBD2. Sample: PBMCs, taken before TCRalphabeta/CD19-depleted stem cell transplant. For the CDR3, the DNA is TGTGCCAGCAGTTCAACTAGCGGGAGCGCCTACGAGCAGTACTTC. Translated, it gives CASSSTSGSAYEQYF.